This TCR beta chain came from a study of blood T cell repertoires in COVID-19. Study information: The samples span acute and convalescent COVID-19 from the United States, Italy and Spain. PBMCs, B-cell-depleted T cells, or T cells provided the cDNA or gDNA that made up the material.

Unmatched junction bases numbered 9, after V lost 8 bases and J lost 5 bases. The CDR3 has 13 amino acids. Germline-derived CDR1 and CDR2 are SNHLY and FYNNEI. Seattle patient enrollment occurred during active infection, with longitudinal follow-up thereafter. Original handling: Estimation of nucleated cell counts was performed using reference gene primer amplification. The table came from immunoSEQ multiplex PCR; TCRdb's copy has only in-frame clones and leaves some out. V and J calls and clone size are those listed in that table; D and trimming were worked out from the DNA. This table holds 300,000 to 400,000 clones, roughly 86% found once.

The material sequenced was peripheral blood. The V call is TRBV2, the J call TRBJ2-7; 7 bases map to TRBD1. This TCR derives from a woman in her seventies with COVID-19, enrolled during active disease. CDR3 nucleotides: TGTGCCAGCGGTGGGGACAGTGCCAACGAGCAGTACTTC. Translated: CASGGDSANEQYF.